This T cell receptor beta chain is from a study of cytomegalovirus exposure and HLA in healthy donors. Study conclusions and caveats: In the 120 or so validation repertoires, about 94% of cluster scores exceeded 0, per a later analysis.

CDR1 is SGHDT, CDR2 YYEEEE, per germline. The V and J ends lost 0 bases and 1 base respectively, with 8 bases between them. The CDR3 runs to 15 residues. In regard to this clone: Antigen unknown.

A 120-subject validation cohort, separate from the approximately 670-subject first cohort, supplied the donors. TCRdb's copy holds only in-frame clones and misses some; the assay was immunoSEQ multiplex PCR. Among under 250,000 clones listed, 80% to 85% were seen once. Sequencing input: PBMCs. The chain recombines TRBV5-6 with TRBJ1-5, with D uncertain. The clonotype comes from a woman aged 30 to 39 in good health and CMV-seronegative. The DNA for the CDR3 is TGTGCCAGCAGCTTGGGAGGTGAAAGCAATCAGCCCCAGCATTTT. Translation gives CASSLGGESNQPQHF. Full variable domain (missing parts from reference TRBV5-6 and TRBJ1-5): DAGVTQSPTHLIKTRGQQVTLRCSPKSGHDTVSWYQQALGQGPQFIFQYYEEEERQRGNFPDRFSGHQFPNYSSELNVNALLLGDSALYLCASSLGGESNQPQHFGDGTRLSIL.